These 8 T cell receptor beta chains originate from one sample sequenced in a study of shared clonotypes between healthy human individuals. This table comes from immunoSEQ multiplex PCR, and its TCRdb copy is limited to in-frame clones, with some not included. This sample has 2.5 million or so clones, with approximately 94% found just once. The sample taken for sequencing was naive CD4+ T cells sorted from blood. The subset here: CD45RA+ positively selected. The source of these receptors is a man younger than 35 in good health.

The chain is built from TRBV5-4 and TRBJ1-1; tentatively, D is TRBD1 (5 bases). Germline CDR1 reads SGHNT; CDR2 reads YYREEE (reference sequence). The CDR3 covers 14 residues. V shed 1 base and J shed 3 bases, with 10 bases lying between them. The chain's CDR3 is CASSLWGTYTEAFF. Written as DNA, the CDR3 is TGTGCCAGCAGCTTGTGGGGGACTTACACTGAAGCTTTCTTT.

This chain uses TRBV28 with TRBJ2-1; D unclear. CDR3 length: 15 residues. CDR1 is MDHEN and CDR2 is SYDVKM in the germline V gene. Trimming removed 2 bases at V and 6 bases at J, with 14 bases between. The DNA for the CDR3 is TGTGCCAGCAGTTTAATGACCCCTACCCGCAATGAGCAGTTCTTC. Protein product: CASSLMTPTRNEQFF. Drawing the rest from reference TRBV28 and TRBJ2-1, the complete variable domain is DVKVTQSSRYLVKRTGEKVFLECVQDMDHENMFWYRQDPGLGLRLIYFSYDVKMKEKGDIPEGYSVSREKKERFSLILESASTNQTSMYLCASSLMTPTRNEQFFGPGTRLTVL.

The rearrangement joins TRBV7-9 to TRBJ2-2; D is possibly TRBD1 or TRBD2 (5 bases each). CDR3 length: 15 amino acids. Between the trimmed V and J ends, which lost 3 bases and 4 bases, there was a span of 12 bases. Germline V lookup: CDR1 SEHNR, CDR2 FQNEAQ (reference sequence). CDR3 in amino acids: CASSFGERGTGELFF. The CDR3 DNA reads TGTGCCAGCAGCTTCGGTGAGAGGGGCACCGGGGAGCTGTTTTTT.

The chain joins TRBV7-8 to TRBJ1-5; D may be TRBD1 (6 bases). Germline CDR1 and CDR2: SGHVS and FQNEAQ. The CDR3 totals 15 residues. V gave up 5 bases and J gave up 2 bases, with 13 bases separating them. CDR3 sequence reads: CASSPRGEGNQPQHF. In DNA, the CDR3 is TGTGCCAGCAGCCCAAGGGGGGAAGGCAATCAGCCCCAGCATTTT.

The chain employs TRBV15 and TRBJ2-4; D remains unclear. The V end was cut by 5 bases, the J end by 0 bases, with 14 bases between. In germline, CDR1 is LNHNV, CDR2 YYDKDF (reference sequence). The CDR3 is 16 residues long. The CDR3 protein is CATSGPQWLAKNIQYF. CDR3 sequence (DNA): TGTGCCACCAGCGGACCGCAGTGGTTAGCCAAAAACATTCAGTACTTC.

The CDR3 region is CASSFGEPRNSYNEQFF. In nucleotides, the CDR3 is TGTGCCAGCAGTTTCGGAGAGCCGCGTAATTCCTACAATGAGCAGTTCTTC. The chain has TRBV27 and TRBJ2-1; D not certain. In germline, CDR1 is MNHEY, CDR2 SMNVEV (reference sequence). The germline V and J ends were trimmed by 3 bases and 1 base, with 16 bases remaining between them. CDR3 size: 17 residues.

To note about this clone: Other DNA sequences within the sample encode an identical CDR3. The chain has TRBV20-1 and TRBJ1-2, with D possibly being TRBD1 (6 bases). CDR3 size: 11 residues. Trimming removed 5 bases at V and 5 bases at J, with 9 bases between. Germline lookup yields CDR1 DFQATT and CDR2 SNEGSKA (reference sequence). In DNA form, the CDR3 reads TGCAGTGCTCCCAGGGGATATGGCTACACCTTC. This encodes CSAPRGYGYTF.

The V and J genes are TRBV5-4 and TRBJ2-5; 8 bases line up with TRBD1. Germline CDR1 and CDR2: SGHNT and YYREEE (reference sequence). The CDR3 runs 17 residues. Germline trimming cut 0 bases from V and 0 bases from J; bases unmatched to any gene: 7. The CDR3 loop reads CASSLDQGALYQETQYF. Written as DNA, the CDR3 is TGTGCCAGCAGCTTGGACCAGGGGGCCCTATACCAAGAGACCCAGTACTTC.